Presented here are 9 T cell receptor beta chains from one specimen sequenced in a study of T-cell reconstitution after alpha-beta-depleted transplantation in children (TCRdb year 2016). Libraries were built with PCR. Sequencing instrument: Illumina HiSeq 2500. TCR libraries were prepared with molecular barcoding, using unique molecular identifiers to normalize TCRbeta repertoire quantification. TCRdb reran the public reads through fastp at Q25 and MiXCR, keeping productive beta chains. Each CDR3 protein appears once, grouped with its most common genes and DNA. The sample table holds about 280,000 distinct CDR3 sequences, of which around a tenth were seen once. Roughly a quarter of the sample goes to the ten largest clones. Sample treatment or condition, as interpreted from the label and publication: allogeneic hematopoietic cell transplantation with graft depleted of TCRalphabeta T cells and CD19 B cells.

Sequencing used peripheral blood, obtained 180 days after TCRalphabeta/CD19-depleted stem cell transplant. The receptor source for this set is a male patient under 10 years old who had a stem cell transplant for chronic granulomatous disease, so the T cells may come from the graft donor.

This clonotype was seen many times. The gene calls are TRBV21-1 and TRBJ2-7. TRBV21-1 is a documented pseudogene. The CDR3 sequence is 15 residues long. The CDR3 loop is CASSKVGTVTYEQYF. The CDR3 nucleotides read TGTGCCAGCAGCAAAGTAGGAACAGTTACCTACGAGCAGTACTTC.

This clonotype was counted at least ten times. V usage is TRBV20-1 and J usage is TRBJ2-5, with TRBD2 identical over 9 bases. Germline V gene data show CDR1 as DFQATT and CDR2 as SNEGSKA (reference sequence). The CDR3 sequence is 14 residues long. With 6 bases clipped from V and 2 bases from J, the junction kept 7 bases outside the gene matches. The CDR3 is CSALPTSGQETQYF. Here the CDR3 DNA reads TGCAGTGCCCTCCCGACTAGCGGACAAGAGACCCAGTACTTC.

Notes on this clonotype: A much larger clone differs from this one at a single base, so this may be a read error. The genes are TRBV7-9 and TRBJ2-2; D is unresolved. CDR3 length: 13 residues. The germline V and J ends were trimmed by 5 bases and 7 bases, with 11 bases remaining between them. CDR1 and CDR2 (germline): SEHNR, FQNEAQ (reference sequence). The CDR3 DNA sequence: TGTGCCAGCAGCCGACGGATAGGCGGGGAGCTGTTTTTT. Translating it yields CASSRRIGGELFF. The variable domain in full, with the rest retrieved from reference TRBV7-9 and TRBJ2-2, is DTGVSQNPRHKITKRGQNVTFRCDPISEHNRLYWYRQTLGQGPEFLTYFQNEAQLEKSRLLSDRFSAERPKGSFSTLEIQRTEQGDSAMYLCASSRRIGGELFFGEGSRLTVL.

V and J are TRBV4-3 and TRBJ2-2; D call uncertain. Between the trimmed V and J ends, which lost 1 base and 2 bases, there was a span of 14 bases. The CDR3 length is 17 residues. CDR1 is LGHNA and CDR2 is YSLEER in the germline V gene. The CDR3: CASSQGLVGINTGELFF. In DNA, the CDR3 is TGCGCCAGCAGCCAAGGACTGGTGGGCATTAACACCGGGGAGCTGTTTTTT.

This clonotype has a count of ten or more. The V gene is TRBV19, the J gene TRBJ1-5, with unresolved D. Looked up from germline, CDR1 is LNHDA and CDR2 is SQIVND (reference sequence). The CDR3 covers 15 residues. V was cut by 3 bases and J by 2 bases, with 11 bases left in between. In DNA form, the CDR3 reads TGTGCCAGTAGTATGAAGTTCGGGGGCAATCAGCCCCAGCATTTT. Amino acid sequence: CASSMKFGGNQPQHF.

Turning to this clonotype: Since a much larger clone is just one base distant, this may be a read error. The J gene is TRBJ2-1, the V gene TRBV20-1; D remains ambiguous. CDR1 and CDR2 (germline): DFQATT, SNEGSKA (reference sequence). The CDR3 has 13 residues. Trimming pared 4 bases from V and 10 bases from J, leaving 17 bases between. The CDR3 DNA follows: TGCAGTGCTAAAGATCCTCCCCCGGAGGAGCAGTTCTTC. Its translation: CSAKDPPPEEQFF.

This clonotype appeared many times. This chain connects TRBV28 to TRBJ2-7; D perhaps matches TRBD1 (6 bases). Germline CDR1 is MDHEN and CDR2 is SYDVKM. The CDR3 extends over 13 amino acids. Trimming pared 7 bases from V and 2 bases from J, leaving 12 bases between. CDR3 loop: CASNWGLAYEQYF. CDR3 bases: TGTGCCAGCAATTGGGGGCTGGCCTACGAGCAGTACTTC.

This clonotype was seen many times. The rearrangement uses TRBV12-3 or TRBV12-4 and TRBJ2-1, with 10 bases aligning to TRBD2. The CDR3 extends over 14 amino acids. The J segment lost 4 bases and the V segment lost 4 bases, leaving 1 base of the junction unmatched. This CDR3 is CASSSSGGYNEQFF. As DNA, the CDR3 is TGTGCCAGCAGTTCTAGCGGGGGTTACAATGAGCAGTTCTTC.

For this clonotype: A junction boundary mismatches the germline segment, possibly from a read error. The V and J genes are TRBV3-1 and TRBJ1-3, with D perhaps matching TRBD1 (5 bases). Germline loops: CDR1 LGHDT, CDR2 YNNKEL (reference sequence). The CDR3 runs 15 residues. The CDR3 reads CACSQEPSGRNTIYF. CDR3 DNA: TGTGCCTGCAGCCAAGAACCGTCGGGACGAAACACCATATATTTT.